This TCR beta chain was sequenced during a study of HIV-infected children after antiretroviral therapy interruption. At the level of the study: Interruption-arm samples span weeks 0, 12, interruption end (24 or 48), and about 3 years post-study.

Trimming left V 1 base short and J 7 bases short, with 8 bases between. The CDR3 has 13 residues. CDR1 and CDR2 from the germline V gene are KGHSH and LQKENI. Study-wide points: By the end of treatment interruption, naive CD4+ clonality (Gini) increased.

Treatment noted: PENTA 11 planned treatment interruption arm or continuous ART arm. Naive CD4+ CD45RA+ CD45RO- T cells were FACS-sorted from thawed PBMCs. A 3' RACE protocol on RNA, with unique molecular identifiers, produced the TCR library. Each CDR3 protein is one row after TCRdb ran MiXCR on the 3' RACE reads. This sample has more than 75,000 distinct CDR3 sequences; about 7% occur once, and the top ten carry 0.85% to 1.2%. This clonotype came up many times. The antigen remains undetermined. The source material was CD45RA+ CD4+ T cells from PBMCs, pooled from several time points, sampled from a donor given antiretroviral therapy, either interrupted or continuous. The subset denotes: naive CD4+ CD45RA+ CD45RO- T cells. V and J are TRBV18 and TRBJ2-1, with D maybe TRBD1 (6 bases). The origin of this receptor is a pool of human donors with HIV. CDR3 nucleotides: TGTGCCAGCTCACCACAAGGACAGAATGAGCAGTTCTTC. Its translation: CASSPQGQNEQFF.